This T cell receptor (beta chain) comes out of a study of T-cell reconstitution after alpha-beta-depleted transplantation in children (dated by TCRdb to 2016 to 2017). A note on the overall study: The study quantitatively tracked T-cell immune reconstitution after TCRalphabeta/CD19-depleted allogeneic hematopoietic cell transplantation in children using TCR repertoire profiling.

To prepare the library, PCR was applied. The listed sequencing device is Illumina HiSeq 2500. TCR library preparation used molecular barcoding, with unique molecular identifiers applied to normalize quantification of the TCRbeta repertoire. Starting from the raw public reads, TCRdb applied fastp trimming at Q25, assembled clones with MiXCR and retained in-frame beta chains. Every entry covers one CDR3 protein and lists the most common genes and DNA from its rows. The sample data list hundreds of thousands of distinct CDR3 sequences, and about 31% of these were observed just once. Of the sample, around 2.4% falls within the top ten clones. Concerning this clonotype: Its target antigen remains unknown. No much larger clone exists at a distance of one base, and base qualities are not known.

Sequences were derived from PBMCs from the stem cell graft donor, sampled from the stem cell graft. The sequence derives from a human donor who donated a stem cell graft to a child with aplastic anemia.

The CDR3 region has the sequence CAWSREDYEQYF. Read as DNA, the sequence is TGTGCCTGGAGTAGGGAGGACTACGAGCAGTACTTC. The receptor chain draws on TRBV30 and TRBJ2-7; TRBD2 could be the D gene, as 6 bases match. Reading the germline V gene (reference sequence) gives CDR1 GTSNPN and CDR2 SVGIG. Spanning cysteine to phenylalanine, the CDR3 consists of 12 amino acids. CDR3 DNA only is kept here, 36 bases in frame from base 1. V loses 2 bases, J loses 3 bases, and the germline ends lie 8 bases apart.